The clone carrying this T cell receptor (beta chain) was counted only a few times. Its specificity is not known. The data were taken from a study of cytomegalovirus exposure and HLA in healthy donors. Study-wide findings and caveats: Relative to the roughly 700-donor mean, N-insertions were reportedly fewer in an Asian-associated ancestry cluster in a later analysis. Being productive about 87% or about 30% of the time was typical of most TCR beta V segments in an earlier analysis.

The primer mix had 60 Vbeta and 13 Jbeta primers. As handled by the study authors: An analysis performed later counted about 80 million unique TCR beta chains (approximately 10 million of them shared). Produced via immunoSEQ multiplex PCR; TCRdb's table is partial and in-frame only. Clone size and V and J calls were adopted from that table, with D and trimming inferred from the DNA. The sample contains some 200,000 clones, approximately 90% of which appear only once. The CDR3 sequence is 15 residues long. V was trimmed by 1 base and J by 1 base, leaving 10 bases between them. Germline CDR1 and CDR2: LGHNA and YSLEER.

This TCR was sampled from a woman aged 18-35 years in good health and CMV-seronegative. The sample consisted of PBMCs. The chain employs TRBV4-3 and TRBJ1-2; TRBD1 might be the D (6 bases). The CDR3 nucleotides are TGCGCCAGCAGCCAAGGGACAGCCAATAACTATGGCTACACCTTC. This codes for CASSQGTANNYGYTF.